The 12 T cell receptor beta chains listed next were all sequenced from one sample in a study of blood T cell repertoires in COVID-19 (dated by TCRdb to 2018 to 2020). Receptor libraries were prepared by the immunoSEQ multiplex PCR assay. In its TCRdb copy, this immuneACCESS table keeps in-frame sequences only and misses some clones. Where compared with another copy, unresolved V genes explain less than half of these, and the others have no known cause. The sample data list 110,000 or so clones, and roughly 80% of these were observed just once. The ten top clones hold around 6.6% of the sample. The source material was peripheral blood. These TCRs come from a man between 65 and 79 years old with acute or convalescent COVID-19.

The chain is built from TRBV5-4 and TRBJ1-2; D uncertain. Germline assignment: CDR1 SGHNT and CDR2 YYREEE (reference sequence). The V gene lost 3 bases and the J gene lost 8 bases, with 14 bases spanning the gap. CDR3 size: 13 residues. CDR3 in DNA: TGTGCCAGCAGCTATAGCGCCGGAGGGGGCTACACCTTC. The encoded protein is CASSYSAGGGYTF.

The chain has TRBV19 and TRBJ1-3; D uncertain. V was clipped by 5 bases and J by 2 bases, with 13 bases between them. The CDR3 spans 15 residues. Germline CDR1 reads LNHDA; CDR2 reads SQIVND (reference sequence). This CDR3 is CASSEASGAGNTIYF. As DNA, the CDR3 is TGTGCCAGTAGTGAGGCCTCCGGGGCTGGAAACACCATATATTTT.

This chain joins TRBV11-2 and TRBJ2-1, with 11 bases aligning to TRBD2. V gave up 1 base and J gave up 16 bases; unmatched junction bases: 12. CDR1 SGHAT and CDR2 FQNNGV come from the germline V gene. The CDR3 is 15 residues long. As DNA, the CDR3 is TGTGCCAGCAGCTTAGGGACCGGGACTAGCGGCCCCCGATTCTTC. It specifies CASSLGTGTSGPRFF.

This chain joins TRBV27 and TRBJ2-1; 11 bases align to TRBD2. The germline V gene has CDR1 MNHEY and CDR2 SMNVEV (reference sequence). Trimming removed 1 base from V and 2 bases from J; junction bases left unmatched: 1. This CDR3 is built from 16 residues. This CDR3 reads CASSLLAGGTYNEQFF. In DNA, the CDR3 is TGTGCCAGCAGTTTATTAGCGGGGGGGACCTACAATGAGCAGTTCTTC.

The genes are TRBV2 and TRBJ2-7; TRBD1 matches at 7 bases. The CDR3 spans 13 residues. Per the germline V gene, CDR1 is SNHLY and CDR2 is FYNNEI. With V trimmed by 6 bases and J by 1 base, 3 bases remained unmatched. In nucleotides, the CDR3 is TGTGCCAGCAGGGGGACAGCTTCCTACGAGCAGTACTTC. It yields the protein CASRGTASYEQYF.

The chain recombines TRBV3-1 (or the pseudogene TRBV3-2) with TRBJ2-7, with 7 bases matching TRBD2. CDR3 length equals 17 residues. Germline assignment: CDR1 LGHDT and CDR2 YNNKEL (reference sequence). Trimming took 1 base from V and 0 from J; bases not matched to a gene: 9. This chain's CDR3 is CASSQGTSSLYSYEQYF. The CDR3 DNA sequence: TGTGCCAGCAGCCAAGGGACTAGTAGCTTATACTCCTACGAGCAGTACTTC.

CDR3 protein: CASSLWDSNYGYTF. In nucleotides, the CDR3 is TGTGCCAGCAGCTTATGGGACAGCAACTATGGCTACACCTTC. The chain recombines TRBV7-9 with TRBJ1-2, with 7 nucleotides matching TRBD1. Trimming at V came to 2 bases and at J to 2 bases, leaving 2 bases not matched to a gene. CDR1 is SEHNR and CDR2 is FQNEAQ in the germline V gene (reference sequence). The CDR3 loop spans 14 amino acids. The complete variable domain, with remaining parts taken from reference TRBV7-9 and TRBJ1-2, reads DTGVSQNPRHKITKRGQNVTFRCDPISEHNRLYWYRQTLGQGPEFLTYFQNEAQLEKSRLLSDRFSAERPKGSFSTLEIQRTEQGDSAMYLCASSLWDSNYGYTFGSGTRLTVV.

The CDR3 loop reads CASSLAQSTGELFF. In DNA form, the CDR3 reads TGCGCCAGCAGCTTGGCACAAAGTACCGGGGAGCTGTTTTTT. The chain is built from TRBV5-1 and TRBJ2-2; unclear D gene. The ends were cut back, 0 bases at V and 5 bases at J, with 8 bases in the middle. CDR1 and CDR2 (germline): SGHRS, YFSETQ. The CDR3 runs to 14 residues. The full variable domain, in which reference TRBV5-1 and TRBJ2-2 provide the parts outside the CDR3, is KAGVTQTPRYLIKTRGQQVTLSCSPISGHRSVSWYQQTPGQGLQFLFEYFSETQRNKGNFPGRFSGRQFSNSRSEMNVSTLELGDSALYLCASSLAQSTGELFFGEGSRLTVL.

The rearrangement joins TRBV28 to TRBJ1-6, with D possibly TRBD1 on 6 matching bases. CDR1 MDHEN and CDR2 SYDVKM come from the germline V gene. The V gene lost 2 bases and the J gene lost 4 bases, with 9 bases spanning the gap. This CDR3 is built from 15 residues. The CDR3 is CASSLQDRYNSPLHF. The DNA for the CDR3 is TGTGCCAGCAGTTTACAGGACAGATATAATTCACCCCTCCACTTT.

CDR3 amino acids: CASSPSVGGRYYGYTF. The CDR3 DNA sequence: TGTGCCAGCAGCCCTTCGGTAGGAGGGCGATACTATGGCTACACCTTC. This chain uses TRBV7-9 with TRBJ1-2; D is unclear. Germline assignment: CDR1 SEHNR and CDR2 FQNEAQ (reference sequence). Deletions cut 5 bases from V and 3 bases from J, with 19 bases between. This CDR3 contains 16 residues. The whole variable domain, filled in from reference TRBV7-9 and TRBJ1-2, reads DTGVSQNPRHKITKRGQNVTFRCDPISEHNRLYWYRQTLGQGPEFLTYFQNEAQLEKSRLLSDRFSAERPKGSFSTLEIQRTEQGDSAMYLCASSPSVGGRYYGYTFGSGTRLTVV.

This clone came up a few times. The gene calls are TRBV6-6 and TRBJ2-7, with D perhaps TRBD2 (6 bases). The CDR3 is 14 residues long. Trimming cost V 4 bases and J 9 bases, with 19 bases left between them. Germline V lookup: CDR1 MNHNY, CDR2 SVGAGI (reference sequence). The CDR3 bases are TGTGCCAGCAGTTTACCGGGACTGGGGTTGGGGCAGTACTTC. Protein sequence: CASSLPGLGLGQYF.

The rearrangement links TRBV2 to TRBJ2-6; a possible D gene is TRBD1 (6 bases). This CDR3 is built from 16 residues. V lost 8 bases and J 0 bases, leaving 14 bases between the germline ends. Per germline, CDR1 SNHLY and CDR2 FYNNEI. The CDR3 is CASSLAGASGANVLTF. The CDR3 nucleotides are TGTGCCAGCTCCCTCGCAGGGGCCTCTGGGGCCAACGTCCTGACTTTC.